The 23 T cell receptor beta chains listed next were all sequenced from one sample in a study of identical twins. One entry per CDR3 protein, called by TCRdb with MiXCR from the 5' RACE reads. The table shows approximately 1.8 million distinct CDR3 sequences, with about 32% occurring only once. The sequencing input was cord blood. The receptors come from a newborn girl in good health.

This clonotype was recorded at least ten times. The V gene is TRBV10-3, the J gene TRBJ1-5; perhaps TRBD1 as D (6 bases). The germline gives CDR1 ENHRY, CDR2 SYGVKD. The CDR3 is made up of 13 amino acids. Trimming cost V 4 bases and J 6 bases, with 10 bases left between them. The CDR3 is CAISGVRGQPQHF. DNA for the CDR3: TGTGCCATCAGTGGAGTCAGGGGTCAGCCCCAGCATTTT.

The V call is TRBV2, the J call TRBJ1-4; a weak D match, TRBD1 (5 bases). Germline V gene sequence: CDR1 SNHLY, CDR2 FYNNEI. The CDR3 length is 14 residues. Deletions cut 4 bases from V and 6 bases from J, with 12 bases between. CDR3 DNA: TGTGCCAGCAGTGGGACAAGGACGGATGAAAAACTGTTTTTT. Protein: CASSGTRTDEKLFF.

The chain recombines TRBV12-3 or TRBV12-4 with TRBJ2-7; 8 bases are shared with TRBD1. Unmatched junction bases numbered 5, after V lost 3 bases and J lost 4 bases. This CDR3 has 14 residues. DNA of the CDR3: TGTGCCAGCAGTTTTCAGGGGGCTAATTACGAGCAGTACTTC. It yields the protein CASSFQGANYEQYF.

This clonotype was seen only a few times. The rearrangement links TRBV11-2 to TRBJ2-1; no clear D. Germline CDR1 and CDR2: SGHAT and FQNNGV. CDR3 length: 16 residues. The V end was cut by 5 bases, the J end by 6 bases, with 20 bases between. The CDR3: CASSPRTPVPFNEQFF. The CDR3 DNA reads TGTGCCAGCAGCCCCCGGACCCCTGTCCCCTTCAATGAGCAGTTCTTC.

Notes on this clonotype: A much larger clone differs from this one at a single base, so this may be a read error. The rearrangement uses TRBV12-3 or TRBV12-4 and TRBJ2-5; D call uncertain. This CDR3 has 14 amino acids. This chain's CDR3 is CASSLTRRQETLYF. The CDR3 nucleotides are TGTGCCAGCAGTTTAACTCGGCGCCAAGAGACCCTGTACTTC.

This clonotype was counted many times. The V call is TRBV7-9, the J call TRBJ2-4; 8 bases fit TRBD1. With V trimmed by 2 bases and J by 3 bases, 3 bases remained unmatched. This CDR3 spans 15 amino acids. Looked up from germline, CDR1 is SEHNR and CDR2 is FQNEAQ (reference sequence). CDR3 in DNA: TGTGCCAGCAGCTTAACCGGGACAGGCAAAAACATTCAGTACTTC. Translating gives CASSLTGTGKNIQYF.

The rearrangement joins TRBV20-1 to TRBJ1-2; no reliable D call. Trimming shortened V by 1 base and J by 3 bases, and 18 bases separated the two germline ends. The CDR3 has 16 residues. Germline-derived CDR1 and CDR2 are DFQATT and SNEGSKA (reference sequence). The CDR3 spells CSARVIGRRDDYGYTF. DNA for the CDR3: TGCAGTGCTAGAGTAATCGGCAGACGGGATGACTATGGCTACACCTTC.

This chain uses TRBV20-1 with TRBJ2-7; D is possibly TRBD2 (6 bases). CDR1 and CDR2 (germline): DFQATT, SNEGSKA (reference sequence). The CDR3 is 15 amino acids. The germline V and J ends were trimmed by 0 bases and 2 bases, with 14 bases remaining between them. As DNA, the CDR3 is TGCAGTGCTAGAGAAGGAGGGTCCCTGACCTACGAGCAGTACTTC. Amino acids: CSAREGGSLTYEQYF.

To note about this clonotype: This may be a read error: a much more frequent sequence differs by one nucleotide. This chain joins TRBV28 and TRBJ2-7, with a possible D match to TRBD2 (6 bases). V lost 3 bases and J 7 bases, leaving 19 bases between the germline ends. This CDR3 has 15 residues. CDR1 and CDR2 (germline): MDHEN, SYDVKM. The DNA for the CDR3 is TGTGCCAGCAGTTTCGGCGGGAAGGCCTACAATGAGCAGTACTTC. It codes for CASSFGGKAYNEQYF.

The V call is TRBV9, the J call TRBJ2-3; 8 bases align to TRBD2. V shed 0 bases, J shed 6 bases, and the junction held 12 bases outside the gene matches. The germline V gene encodes CDR1 SGDLS and CDR2 YYNGEE. CDR3 length equals 17 residues. CDR3 in amino acids: CASSVDSFGGDGDTQYF. CDR3 bases: TGTGCCAGCAGCGTAGATAGTTTCGGGGGGGATGGGGATACGCAGTATTTT.

This clonotype was recorded many times. V is TRBV11-2 and J is TRBJ2-5; D may be TRBD2 (5 bases). Germline V lookup: CDR1 SGHAT, CDR2 FQNNGV. Trimming took off 4 bases at V and 2 bases at J, with 23 bases between the two ends. The CDR3 contains 18 residues. The DNA of the CDR3 is TGTGCCAGCAGCTCTTTAAGGAGGAATGCCCTTTCTCAAGAGACCCAGTACTTC. Amino acids: CASSSLRRNALSQETQYF.

The chain couples TRBV30 to TRBJ1-4; TRBD1 agrees at 9 bases. Germline CDR1 and CDR2: GTSNPN and SVGIG (reference sequence). J lost 10 bases, V lost 7 bases, and 10 bases had no gene match. The CDR3 totals 13 residues. The CDR3 loop is CASPGTGRGKLFF. CDR3 coding DNA: TGTGCCTCCCCCGGGACAGGGAGGGGAAAACTGTTTTTT.

The rearrangement links TRBV6-1 to TRBJ1-4; 9 bases match TRBD1. Germline CDR1 and CDR2: MNHNS and SASEGT. This CDR3 is built from 17 residues. V was pared by 4 bases and J by 2 bases, with 8 bases of the junction left unmatched. The CDR3 reads CASSGSQGAGTNEKLFF. The CDR3 DNA reads as TGTGCCAGCAGTGGATCACAGGGGGCTGGTACTAATGAAAAACTGTTTTTT.

Note on this clonotype: A read error may account for a junction end that differs from germline. The chain combines TRBV4-1 with TRBJ2-3; maybe TRBD2 (6 bases). The CDR3 covers 17 residues. Germline values: CDR1 MGHRA, CDR2 YSYEKL. Here the CDR3 reads CASSHPSVGGVTDMQYF. DNA for the CDR3: TGCGCCAGCAGCCACCCCTCGGTCGGGGGTGTCACAGATATGCAGTATTTT.

The chain employs TRBV7-9 and TRBJ2-7; TRBD2 is a possible D gene (6 bases). Germline loops: CDR1 SEHNR, CDR2 FQNEAQ (reference sequence). V lost 3 bases, J lost 5 bases, and 17 bases lay in between. CDR3 length equals 15 residues. CDR3 sequence (DNA): TGTGCCAGCAGCTTCTTGGCGGGGTCCAGGGACGAGCAGTACTTC. Amino acids: CASSFLAGSRDEQYF.

V usage is TRBV6-5 and J usage is TRBJ1-1; D is perhaps TRBD1 (6 bases). The length of the CDR3 is 16 residues. The V and J ends lost 2 bases and 1 base respectively, with 14 bases between them. Germline V CDR1 and CDR2: MNHEY, SVGAGI. CDR3 amino acids: CASSYQGGGANTEAFF. In DNA, the CDR3 is TGTGCCAGCAGTTACCAGGGAGGGGGAGCGAACACTGAAGCTTTCTTT.

The chain employs TRBV24-1 and TRBJ1-2; D unresolved. Germline values: CDR1 KGHDR, CDR2 SFDVKD. V dropped 3 bases and J dropped 4 bases, with 17 bases sitting between them. This CDR3 is 16 amino acids long. The CDR3 sequence is CATSDQYSRRPYGYTF. For the CDR3, the DNA is TGTGCCACCAGTGATCAATATTCAAGACGACCCTATGGCTACACCTTC.

This clonotype appeared a few times. This chain links TRBV27 with TRBJ2-1; D remains unclear. Deletions cut 7 bases from V and 1 base from J, with 11 bases between. The CDR3 totals 14 residues. Germline V lookup: CDR1 MNHEY, CDR2 SMNVEV (reference sequence). CDR3 sequence (DNA): TGTGCCAGCACAGCAAGATCTTCCTACAATGAGCAGTTCTTC. Its translation is CASTARSSYNEQFF.

The V call is TRBV20-1, the J call TRBJ2-3, with 9 bases aligning to TRBD2. Germline CDR1 reads DFQATT; CDR2 reads SNEGSKA (reference sequence). V lost 1 base, J lost 2 bases, and 7 bases stayed unmatched. The CDR3 is 16 amino acids. The CDR3 loop is CSARGVLAGITDTQYF. In DNA form, the CDR3 reads TGCAGTGCTAGAGGTGTTCTAGCGGGGATCACAGATACGCAGTATTTT.

The CDR3 bases are TGTGCCAGCAGACAGGGCCTCTTGAGAGATACGCAGTATTTT. It encodes CASRQGLLRDTQYF. This rearrangement joins TRBV6-1 to TRBJ2-3; maybe TRBD1 (6 bases). V lost 6 bases, J lost 5 bases, and 15 bases lay in between. The CDR3 extends over 14 amino acids. CDR1 and CDR2 (germline): MNHNS, SASEGT.

Only a few counts were recorded for this clonotype. The gene calls are TRBV12-3 or TRBV12-4 and TRBJ2-3; D remains unclear. The germline V and J ends were trimmed by 3 bases and 2 bases, with 12 bases remaining between them. The CDR3 covers 15 residues. This CDR3 reads CASSFSELSTDTQYF. The CDR3 region has the DNA TGTGCCAGCAGTTTTAGTGAACTTTCCACAGATACGCAGTATTTT.

The genes are TRBV4-1 and TRBJ2-2; D may be TRBD1 (5 bases). V dropped 3 bases and J dropped 10 bases, with 21 bases sitting between them. The CDR3 is 16 amino acids. Germline lookup yields CDR1 MGHRA and CDR2 YSYEKL. This CDR3 is CASSHKKGSPSAELFF. The CDR3, as DNA: TGCGCCAGCAGCCATAAAAAGGGGTCTCCCTCCGCGGAGCTGTTTTTT.

V is TRBV20-1 and J is TRBJ2-5; 13 bases agree with TRBD2. Matching the DNA end better, TRBJ2-7 makes the J call doubtful. This CDR3 is built from 14 residues. Germline V gene sequence: CDR1 DFQATT, CDR2 SNEGSKA (reference sequence). Written as DNA, the CDR3 is TGCAGTGCTATCACTAGCGGGAGGGTTTACGAGCAGTACTTC. It yields the protein CSAITSGRVYEQYF.